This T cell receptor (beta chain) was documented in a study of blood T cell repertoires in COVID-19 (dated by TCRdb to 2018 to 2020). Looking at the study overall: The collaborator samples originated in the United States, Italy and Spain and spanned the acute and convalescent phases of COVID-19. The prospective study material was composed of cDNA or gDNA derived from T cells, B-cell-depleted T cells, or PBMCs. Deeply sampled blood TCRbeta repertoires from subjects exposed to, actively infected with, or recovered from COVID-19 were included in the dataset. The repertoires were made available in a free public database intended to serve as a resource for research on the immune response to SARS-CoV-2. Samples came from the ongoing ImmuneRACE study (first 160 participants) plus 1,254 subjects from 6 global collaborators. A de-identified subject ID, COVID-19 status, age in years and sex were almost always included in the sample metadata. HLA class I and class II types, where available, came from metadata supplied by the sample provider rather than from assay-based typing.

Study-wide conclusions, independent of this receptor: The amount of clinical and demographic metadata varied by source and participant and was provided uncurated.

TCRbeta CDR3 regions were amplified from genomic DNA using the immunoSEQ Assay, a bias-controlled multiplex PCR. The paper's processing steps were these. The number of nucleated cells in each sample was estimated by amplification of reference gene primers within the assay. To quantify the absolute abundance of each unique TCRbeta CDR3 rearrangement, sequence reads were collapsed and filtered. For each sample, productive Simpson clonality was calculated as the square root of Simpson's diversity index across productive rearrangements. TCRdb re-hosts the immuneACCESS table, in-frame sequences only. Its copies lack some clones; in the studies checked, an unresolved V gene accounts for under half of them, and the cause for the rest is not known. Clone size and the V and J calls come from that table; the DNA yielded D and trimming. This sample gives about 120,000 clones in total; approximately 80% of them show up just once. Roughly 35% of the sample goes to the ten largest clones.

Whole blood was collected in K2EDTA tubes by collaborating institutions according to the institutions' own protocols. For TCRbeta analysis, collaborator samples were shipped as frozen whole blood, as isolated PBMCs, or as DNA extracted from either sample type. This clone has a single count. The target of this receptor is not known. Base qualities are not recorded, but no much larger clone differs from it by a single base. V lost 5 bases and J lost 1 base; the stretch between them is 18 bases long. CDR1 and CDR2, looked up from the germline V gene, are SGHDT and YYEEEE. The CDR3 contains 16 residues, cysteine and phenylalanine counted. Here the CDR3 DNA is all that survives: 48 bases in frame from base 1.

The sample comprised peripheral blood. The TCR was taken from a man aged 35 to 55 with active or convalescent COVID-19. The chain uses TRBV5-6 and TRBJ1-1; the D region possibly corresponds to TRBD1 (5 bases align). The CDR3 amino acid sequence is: CASSHRSGLGNTEAFF. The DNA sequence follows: TGTGCCAGCAGTCACCGGTCAGGGCTAGGGAACACTGAAGCTTTCTTT.